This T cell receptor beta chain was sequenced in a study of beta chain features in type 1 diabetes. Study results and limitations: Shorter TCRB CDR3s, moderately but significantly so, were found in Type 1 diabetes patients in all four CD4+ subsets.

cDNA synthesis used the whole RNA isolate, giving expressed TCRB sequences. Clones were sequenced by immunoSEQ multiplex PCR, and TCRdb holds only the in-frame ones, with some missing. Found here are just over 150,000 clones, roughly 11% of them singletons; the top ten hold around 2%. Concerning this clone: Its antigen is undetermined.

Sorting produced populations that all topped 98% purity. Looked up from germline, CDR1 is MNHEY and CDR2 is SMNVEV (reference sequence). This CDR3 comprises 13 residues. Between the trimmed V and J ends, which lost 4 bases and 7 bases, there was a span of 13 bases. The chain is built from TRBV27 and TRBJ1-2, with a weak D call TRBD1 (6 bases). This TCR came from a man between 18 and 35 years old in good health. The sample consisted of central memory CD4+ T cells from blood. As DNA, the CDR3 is TGTGCCAGCAGTTCAAGACAGGAGGCTGGCTACACCTTC. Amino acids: CASSSRQEAGYTF.